A single sample gave rise to the 25 T cell receptor beta chains below, sequenced in a study of chemoradiotherapy in HPV16-positive cancers. Repertoires were generated with immunoSEQ multiplex PCR, while TCRdb's copy carries only in-frame clones and drops some. The sample holds 8,500 to 9,000 clones, about 71% seen once. Sample acquisition took place from a patient who underwent chemoradiotherapy. Receptors originate from a human donor with HPV-associated anogenital cancer.

The V and J genes are TRBV19 and TRBJ1-2; 8 bases fit TRBD1. Germline assignment: CDR1 LNHDA and CDR2 SQIVND (reference sequence). The CDR3 is 13 residues long. Unmatched junction bases numbered 4, after V lost 3 bases and J lost 7 bases. The CDR3 loop is CASSIGQGVGYTF. In nucleotides, the CDR3 is TGTGCCAGTAGTATTGGACAGGGAGTTGGCTACACCTTC.

This chain joins TRBV5-6 and TRBJ1-1; D unclear. V lost 4 bases and J lost 1, with 14 bases in between. Germline CDR1 and CDR2: SGHDT and YYEEEE. The CDR3 spans 15 residues. This CDR3 reads CASSLLGSSNTEAFF. The CDR3, as DNA: TGTGCCAGCAGCCTCCTAGGCTCATCGAACACTGAAGCTTTCTTT.

This rearrangement joins TRBV2 to TRBJ2-2; 7 bases map to TRBD1. Germline CDR1 and CDR2: SNHLY and FYNNEI. The CDR3 contains 13 residues. Trimming removed 6 bases from V and 7 bases from J; junction bases left unmatched: 5. The CDR3 reads CASRVGGNGELFF. Written as DNA, the CDR3 is TGTGCCAGCAGAGTAGGGGGCAACGGGGAGCTGTTTTTT.

The rearrangement links TRBV9 to TRBJ2-3; unclear D gene. Germline values: CDR1 SGDLS, CDR2 YYNGEE. The length of the CDR3 is 15 residues. V lost 0 bases, J lost 0 bases, and 8 bases lay in between. In DNA, the CDR3 is TGTGCCAGCAGCGTAGGACACTTTAGCACAGATACGCAGTATTTT. Encoded protein: CASSVGHFSTDTQYF.

A few counts support this clone. This specimen includes other DNA sequences encoding the same CDR3. CDR3 DNA sequence: TGTGCCATCGCCGGGACAGGGAGGTCCCAGCCCCAGCATTTT. It codes for CAIAGTGRSQPQHF. This chain links TRBV19 with TRBJ1-5; 9 nucleotides line up with TRBD1. V lost 10 bases and J lost 7; bases outside the gene matches: 11. The germline CDR1 and CDR2 sequences are LNHDA and SQIVND (reference sequence). The CDR3 loop spans 14 amino acids.

V gene TRBV28 combines with J gene TRBJ1-1, with D perhaps TRBD1 (5 bases). Trimming took 6 bases from V and 6 from J, leaving 23 bases between them. The CDR3 is 16 amino acids. Germline CDR1 and CDR2: MDHEN and SYDVKM. CDR3 sequence: CASSRDSRPGSAEAFF. In DNA form, the CDR3 reads TGTGCCAGCAGCCGGGACTCGAGACCGGGAAGCGCTGAAGCTTTCTTT.

J is TRBJ1-1 and V is TRBV5-1; D perhaps matches TRBD1 (5 bases). The CDR3 runs to 14 residues. CDR1 SGHRS and CDR2 YFSETQ come from the germline V gene. V lost 3 bases, J lost 1 base, and 10 bases lay in between. CDR3 region: CASSWGGTNTEAFF. The CDR3 DNA reads as TGCGCCAGCAGCTGGGGTGGGACGAACACTGAAGCTTTCTTT.

The chain couples TRBV9 to TRBJ1-2, with D unresolved. From germline, CDR1 is SGDLS and CDR2 YYNGEE. The CDR3 runs to 14 residues. With 0 bases removed from V and 8 bases from J, the gap between germline ends came to 14 bases. The CDR3 sequence: CASSVGAPLGGYTF. Here the CDR3 DNA reads TGTGCCAGCAGCGTAGGGGCTCCCTTGGGAGGCTACACCTTC.

The CDR3 sequence is CASSLGGRGSEQYF. As DNA, the CDR3 is TGTGCCAGCAGCTTAGGTGGGAGGGGGTCCGAGCAGTACTTC. The rearrangement uses TRBV11-2 and TRBJ2-7; weak D call: TRBD2 (7 bases). From germline, CDR1 is SGHAT and CDR2 FQNNGV. The CDR3 is made up of 14 amino acids. Trimming took 1 base from V and 6 from J, leaving 13 bases between them.

This clone was seen more than once but under ten times. This rearrangement joins TRBV10-3 to TRBJ2-2, with TRBD1 matching 9 bases. Germline values: CDR1 ENHRY, CDR2 SYGVKD. J was trimmed by 4 bases and V by 8 bases; bases with no gene match: 5. The CDR3 runs to 14 residues. In DNA form, the CDR3 reads TGTGCCATCCAGGACAGGGGAGGCACCGGGGAGCTGTTTTTT. Encoded protein: CAIQDRGGTGELFF.

CDR3 DNA sequence: TGTGCCAGCAGCTTAGGACAGGCTAGCAATCAGCCCCAGCATTTT. Translation gives CASSLGQASNQPQHF. The chain is built from TRBV7-9 and TRBJ1-5, with D perhaps TRBD1 (6 bases). Germline V gene sequence: CDR1 SEHNR, CDR2 FQNEAQ (reference sequence). The V and J ends lost 1 base and 0 bases respectively, with 7 bases between them. This CDR3 is built from 15 residues.

This chain connects TRBV5-5 to TRBJ1-2, with 7 bases lining up with TRBD1. The CDR3 is 14 amino acids. Germline lookup yields CDR1 SGHKS and CDR2 YYEKEE (reference sequence). Losses at the gene ends were 4 bases for V and 4 bases for J; bases not matched to a gene: 7. DNA of the CDR3: TGTGCCAGCAGCACATCGGGACAGTCCTATGGCTACACCTTC. Protein: CASSTSGQSYGYTF.

This clone was seen more than once but under ten times. The rearrangement links TRBV10-3 to TRBJ1-2, with D possibly being TRBD1 (5 bases). This CDR3 region has 11 residues. V shed 7 bases and J shed 6 bases, with 9 bases lying between them. Germline V gene data show CDR1 as ENHRY and CDR2 as SYGVKD. The DNA of the CDR3 is TGTGCCATCATGGGGACGGATGGCTACACCTTC. Its translation is CAIMGTDGYTF.

The chain links TRBV2 to TRBJ1-2, with a possible D match to TRBD1 (5 bases). V lost 1 base, J lost 7 bases, and 13 bases lay in between. The CDR3 covers 14 residues. Germline-derived CDR1 and CDR2 are SNHLY and FYNNEI. CDR3 sequence: CASSEGQGYGGYTF. The CDR3 bases are TGTGCCAGCAGTGAAGGGCAGGGCTACGGTGGCTACACCTTC.

This chain connects TRBV30 to TRBJ2-3, with TRBD1 identical over 8 bases. This CDR3 is 16 amino acids long. Germline V gene sequence: CDR1 GTSNPN, CDR2 SVGIG (reference sequence). Trimming cost V 0 bases and J 8 bases; bases outside gene matches: 13. The CDR3 DNA is TGTGCCTGGAGTGTGGGGACAGGCTTCATCCAGGGTACGCAGTATTTT. It codes for CAWSVGTGFIQGTQYF.

V is TRBV18 and J is TRBJ2-2; the D gene could be TRBD1 or TRBD2 (6 bases each). V was clipped by 1 base and J by 3 bases, with 9 bases between them. This CDR3 contains 15 residues. Germline CDR1 reads KGHSH; CDR2 reads LQKENI. CDR3 protein: CASSPQGGDTGELFF. DNA of the CDR3: TGTGCCAGCTCACCACAGGGGGGTGACACCGGGGAGCTGTTTTTT.

The J gene is TRBJ1-3, the V gene TRBV30; D gene unclear. The CDR3 covers 15 residues. The germline V gene encodes CDR1 GTSNPN and CDR2 SVGIG (reference sequence). The V gene lost 2 bases and the J gene lost 1 base, with 12 bases spanning the gap. CDR3 protein: CAWSPRWGSGNTIYF. The CDR3 DNA sequence: TGTGCCTGGAGTCCGAGGTGGGGTTCTGGAAACACCATATATTTT.

The J gene is TRBJ2-2, the V gene TRBV7-3, with D unclear. There are 13 residues in the CDR3. The germline V gene encodes CDR1 SGHTA and CDR2 FQGTGA. V gave up 4 bases and J gave up 4 bases, with 7 bases separating them. The CDR3 sequence: CASSSTSTGELFF. In DNA form, the CDR3 reads TGTGCCAGCAGCTCTACTTCCACCGGGGAGCTGTTTTTT.

The CDR3 protein is CASSPEDRVLLRYTF. For the CDR3, the DNA is TGTGCCAGCAGTCCAGAGGACAGGGTCCTCCTGAGGTACACCTTC. The chain recombines TRBV27 with TRBJ1-2; 8 bases fit TRBD1. The trim removed 5 bases at V and 11 bases at J, leaving 16 bases unmatched. Germline loops: CDR1 MNHEY, CDR2 SMNVEV (reference sequence). This CDR3 comprises 15 residues.

CDR3 protein: CASSSELAGGFDEQFF. The CDR3 DNA reads as TGCGCCAGCAGCTCCGAACTAGCGGGAGGGTTCGATGAGCAGTTCTTC. This sequence joins TRBV5-1 and TRBJ2-1, with 13 bases matching TRBD2. This CDR3 spans 16 amino acids. Germline CDR1 is SGHRS and CDR2 is YFSETQ. Trimming took 3 bases from V and 8 from J; bases not matched to a gene: 8.

The rearrangement uses TRBV12-5 and TRBJ2-4, with 9 bases fitting TRBD2. Trimming removed 0 bases from V and 15 bases from J; junction bases left unmatched: 6. Germline assignment: CDR1 LGHNT and CDR2 FRNRAP. The CDR3 contains 13 residues. The CDR3 protein is CASGLVAGGFLYF. DNA for the CDR3: TGTGCTAGTGGTTTGGTAGCGGGGGGCTTTCTGTACTTC.

The DNA of the CDR3 is TGTGCCATCAGCCAGACTAGCGGGAGCACAGATACGCAGTATTTT. Protein sequence: CAISQTSGSTDTQYF. The chain combines TRBV10-3 with TRBJ2-3, with 10 bases that match TRBD2. CDR1 ENHRY and CDR2 SYGVKD come from the germline V gene. Trimming cost V 6 bases and J 0 bases; bases outside gene matches: 3. The CDR3 spans 15 residues.

The chain joins TRBV2 to TRBJ1-5; D not certain. V was cut by 6 bases and J by 3 bases, with 9 bases left in between. This CDR3 is built from 13 residues. Germline CDR1 SNHLY, CDR2 FYNNEI. CDR3 sequence (DNA): TGTGCCAGCAGCCCCGGGATCAATCAGCCCCAGCATTTT. This encodes CASSPGINQPQHF. Full variable domain (remainder filled in from reference TRBV2 and TRBJ1-5): EPEVTQTPSHQVTQMGQEVILRCVPISNHLYFYWYRQILGQKVEFLVSFYNNEISEKSEIFDDQFSVERPDGSNFTLKIRSTKLEDSAMYFCASSPGINQPQHFGDGTRLSIL.

Only one count was recorded for this clone. This chain uses TRBV5-1 with TRBJ2-3; possibly TRBD2 for D (5 bases). Germline V CDR1 and CDR2: SGHRS, YFSETQ. The CDR3 is made up of 15 amino acids. V lost 4 bases and J lost 0, with 12 bases in between. In nucleotides, the CDR3 is TGCGCCAGCAGCGTTAGGGAGCGGAGCACAGATACGCAGTATTTT. Translated: CASSVRERSTDTQYF. The full variable domain, its missing parts supplied by reference TRBV5-1 and TRBJ2-3, is KAGVTQTPRYLIKTRGQQVTLSCSPISGHRSVSWYQQTPGQGLQFLFEYFSETQRNKGNFPGRFSGRQFSNSRSEMNVSTLELGDSALYLCASSVRERSTDTQYFGPGTRLTVL.

The V and J genes are TRBV28 and TRBJ2-1; 10 nucleotides line up with TRBD1. The CDR3 spans 15 residues. The ends lost 3 bases at V and 5 bases at J; junction bases unmatched: 4. Germline V CDR1 and CDR2: MDHEN, SYDVKM. The CDR3 DNA reads TGTGCCAGCAGTTTTCCGGGACAGGGGCACAATGAGCAGTTCTTC. This encodes CASSFPGQGHNEQFF.